Below are 15 T cell receptor beta chains sequenced from a single sample in a study of T cell clonality in common variable immunodeficiency. Libraries were prepared by immunoSEQ multiplex PCR; TCRdb keeps only in-frame clonotypes and omits some of them. The sample holds approximately 42,000 clones, and no clone turns up only once. The sample comprised peripheral blood mononuclear cells. These receptors were collected from a person aged 18 to 70 in good health.

This clone was counted many times. Coverage ceases 3 residues before the CDR3 finishes, and the germline J gene fills in the end. The chain joins TRBV6-1 to TRBJ1-5; D may be TRBD1 (5 bases). Looked up from germline, CDR1 is MNHNS and CDR2 is SASEGT. This CDR3 region has 15 residues. Trimming shortened V by 4 bases and J by 9 bases, and 19 bases separated the two germline ends. CDR3 DNA, as far as it was read: TGTGCCAGCAGTGTAACGACAGTCAGTTCATGGCCC. Its translation: CASSVTTVSSWP. The CDR3, in full, reads CASSVTTVSSWPQHF.

As for this clone: Read sequence stops 3 residues before the CDR3 end, and the germline J gene provides the missing end. The rearrangement uses TRBV7-9 and TRBJ1-1; the D is unclear. The CDR3 contains 13 residues. The germline gives CDR1 SEHNR, CDR2 FQNEAQ (reference sequence). V was trimmed by 5 bases and J by 3 bases, leaving 10 bases between them. The CDR3 protein is CASSLHADTEAFF. The covered CDR3 bases are TGTGCCAGCAGCCTGCACGCAGACACTGAA. Full variable domain (rest looked up from reference TRBV7-9 and TRBJ1-1): DTGVSQNPRHKITKRGQNVTFRCDPISEHNRLYWYRQTLGQGPEFLTYFQNEAQLEKSRLLSDRFSAERPKGSFSTLEIQRTEQGDSAMYLCASSLHADTEAFFGQGTRLTVV.

This clone was picked up many times. The read falls 3 residues short of the CDR3 end, and the missing part is taken from the germline J gene. This chain connects TRBV12-3 or TRBV12-4 to TRBJ2-7; D perhaps matches TRBD2 (7 bases). CDR3 length: 14 residues. The V and J ends lost 7 bases and 5 bases respectively, with 18 bases between them. Incomplete CDR3 DNA: TGTGCCAGCACTAGGGGGAGGGGGTCCCACGAG. This sequence encodes CASTRGRGSHE. The complete CDR3 reads CASTRGRGSHEQYF.

This clone was detected ten times or more. The CDR3 end falls 3 residues outside the read, so it is completed with the germline J gene. This rearrangement joins TRBV28 to TRBJ1-5; D may be TRBD1 (6 bases). The CDR3 totals 16 residues. The V end lost 6 bases, the J end lost 4 bases, and 19 bases lay between the germline ends. The V gene's germline CDR1 is MDHEN and CDR2 SYDVKM. The CDR3 sequence is CASSSLRGGGNQPQHF. The part of the CDR3 DNA that was read is TGTGCCAGCAGCTCCCTCCGAGGGGGGGGTAATCAGCCC. The full variable domain, rest sourced from reference TRBV28 and TRBJ1-5, is DVKVTQSSRYLVKRTGEKVFLECVQDMDHENMFWYRQDPGLGLRLIYFSYDVKMKEKGDIPEGYSVSREKKERFSLILESASTNQTSMYLCASSSLRGGGNQPQHFGDGTRLSIL.

This clone showed up just a few times. The CDR3 region is CASSSGQGIGGNQPQHF. The covered CDR3 bases are TGTGCCAGTAGTTCAGGGCAGGGGATTGGCGGCAATCAGCCC. The chain couples TRBV19 to TRBJ1-5; D may be TRBD1 (6 bases). Read sequence stops 3 residues before the CDR3 end, and the germline J gene provides the missing end. The CDR3 sequence is 17 residues long. Germline V lookup: CDR1 LNHDA, CDR2 SQIVND (reference sequence). V lost 5 bases, J lost 2 bases, and 19 bases lay in between.

This clone has a count of ten or more. The CDR3 goes on 3 residues after the read ends, and that part is filled in from the germline J gene. V gene TRBV5-6 combines with J gene TRBJ2-5; no firm D call. Trimming removed 2 bases at V and 7 bases at J, with 12 bases between. The germline gives CDR1 SGHDT, CDR2 YYEEEE. The CDR3 is 13 residues long. This chain's CDR3 is CASSLQASATQYF. Incomplete CDR3 DNA: TGTGCCAGCAGCTTACAAGCGTCGGCGACC.

This clone has ten or more counts. The read terminates 3 residues before the CDR3 end, so the remaining end is supplied by the germline J gene. The genes are TRBV7-9 and TRBJ2-3; possible D gene TRBD2, 5 bases. Germline V gives CDR1 SEHNR, CDR2 FQNEAQ (reference sequence). Trimming took 1 base from V and 7 from J, leaving 12 bases between them. CDR3 length: 14 residues. CDR3 amino acids: CASSLGTYEYTQYF. The sequenced CDR3 bases are TGTGCCAGCAGCTTAGGGACTTACGAGTATACG.

This clone was picked up many times. The CDR3 end is not reached by the read, which stops 3 residues before it; the germline J gene fills it in. The chain recombines TRBV20-1 with TRBJ1-6; 7 nucleotides line up with TRBD1. Germline loops: CDR1 DFQATT, CDR2 SNEGSKA (reference sequence). V lost 0 bases and J lost 10; bases outside the gene matches: 15. The CDR3 consists of 17 residues. CDR3 DNA (partial): TGCAGTGCTAGAGATGAGAGGACCGGGACAGTAGTGTCACCC. Its protein product is CSARDERTGTVVSP. The full CDR3 is CSARDERTGTVVSPLHF.

There are many counts of this clone. The CDR3 is cut off 3 residues early in the read; its end comes from the germline J gene. The chain links TRBV20-1 to TRBJ2-5, with 13 bases lining up with TRBD2. The junction had 3 bases not matched to a gene; V was cut back by 6 bases and J by 5 bases. Germline CDR1 DFQATT, CDR2 SNEGSKA (reference sequence). The CDR3 is 13 amino acids. The CDR3 sequence: CSAGLAGEETQYF. The sequenced CDR3 bases are TGCAGTGCAGGACTAGCGGGAGAGGAGACC.

This clone was picked up many times. CDR3 bases read: TGTGCCAGCAGTTACTCGACGTCCAGGGCCTCTGGAAACACC. Translating it yields CASSYSTSRASGNT. The whole CDR3 sequence reads CASSYSTSRASGNTIYF. The rearrangement links TRBV6-2 or TRBV6-3 to TRBJ1-3, with a weak D call TRBD1 (5 bases). Coverage ceases 3 residues before the CDR3 finishes, and the germline J gene fills in the end. V lost 0 bases to trimming and J lost 0 bases, with 12 bases between them. Germline CDR1 and CDR2: MNHEY and SVGEGT. The CDR3 is 17 amino acids.

This clone has at least ten counts. This chain's CDR3 is CASSADRDYGYTF. CDR3 bases read: TGTGCCAGCAGTGCTGACAGGGACTATGGC. The chain uses TRBV2 and TRBJ1-2; 7 bases are a match to TRBD1. The DNA ends 3 residues before the CDR3 does, and the rest of the CDR3 is filled in from the germline J gene. The CDR3 is made up of 13 amino acids. From germline, CDR1 is SNHLY and CDR2 FYNNEI. J was trimmed by 3 bases and V by 4 bases; bases with no gene match: 2.

By proportion, this clone is medium-sized (0.01 to 0.1%). The read halts 3 residues ahead of the CDR3 end, with the missing end drawn from the germline J gene. The chain has TRBV13 and TRBJ2-3, with 8 bases identical to TRBD2. The CDR3 extends over 16 amino acids. The germline V gene encodes CDR1 PRHDT and CDR2 FYEKMQ (reference sequence). The V gene end was trimmed by 6 bases and the J gene end by 2 bases; junction bases not matched to a gene: 10. CDR3 protein: CASRSGTSRTTDTQYF. CDR3 DNA (partial): TGTGCCAGCAGGTCCGGGACTAGTAGAACCACAGATACG.

At least ten counts were recorded for this clone. The read halts 3 residues ahead of the CDR3 end, with the missing end drawn from the germline J gene. The chain combines TRBV5-1 with TRBJ1-2; 11 nucleotides align to TRBD1. J was trimmed by 6 bases and V by 0 bases; bases with no gene match: 7. The CDR3 has 16 residues. Per germline, CDR1 SGHRS and CDR2 YFSETQ. This chain's CDR3 is CASSLAGQGGGDGYTF. The DNA read from the CDR3 is TGCGCCAGCAGCTTGGCGGGACAGGGGGGCGGCGATGGC.

In its sample, this clone was seen many times. The sequence runs out 3 residues before the end of the CDR3; the remainder is reconstructed from the germline J gene. This sequence joins TRBV19 and TRBJ1-6; 8 nucleotides agree with TRBD1. The CDR3 has 16 amino acids. Germline V gene data show CDR1 as LNHDA and CDR2 as SQIVND (reference sequence). V was pared by 6 bases and J by 9 bases, with 13 bases of the junction left unmatched. CDR3 region: CASSNRARGLSSPLHF. The CDR3 bases that were read are TGTGCCAGTAGCAACAGGGCCAGGGGGCTAAGTTCACCC. Combining the CDR3 with reference TRBV19 and TRBJ1-6 gives the whole variable domain DGGITQSPKYLFRKEGQNVTLSCEQNLNHDAMYWYRQDPGQGLRLIYYSQIVNDFQKGDIAEGYSVSREKKESFPLTVTSAQKNPTAFYLCASSNRARGLSSPLHFGNGTRLTVT.

There are many counts of this clone. Read sequence stops 3 residues before the CDR3 end, and the germline J gene provides the missing end. V is TRBV10-3 and J is TRBJ2-2, with D tentatively TRBD2 (5 bases). The CDR3 spans 15 residues. V was clipped by 7 bases and J by 3 bases, with 15 bases between them. The germline CDR1 and CDR2 sequences are ENHRY and SYGVKD. This CDR3 is CAITSRIGDTGELFF. The sequenced CDR3 bases are TGTGCCATCACATCGCGTATCGGGGACACCGGGGAG.